The 25 T cell receptor beta chains below all came from one sample that was sequenced in a study of spatial heterogeneity in lung cancer. Described time point: sample taken at primary tumor resection. Whole RNA from tumor, nontumor lung or frozen PBMC was sequenced unsorted. TCRdb re-analysed the 5' RACE reads in MiXCR, keeping a single row per CDR3 protein. Among some 52,000 distinct CDR3 sequences listed, around 6.7% were seen once. The specimen was PBMCs, collected at surgery. Receptors originate from a female donor with early-stage non-small cell lung cancer.

This clonotype appeared many times. The rearrangement joins TRBV7-9 to TRBJ2-1; TRBD1 matches 9 bases. V gave up 3 bases and J gave up 5 bases; unmatched junction bases: 5. Germline values: CDR1 SEHNR, CDR2 FQNEAQ (reference sequence). CDR3 length equals 15 residues. CDR3 residues: CASSFRDRADNEQFF. As DNA, the CDR3 is TGTGCCAGCAGCTTCCGGGACAGGGCCGACAATGAGCAGTTCTTC. Together with reference TRBV7-9 and TRBJ2-1, the CDR3 gives the full variable domain: DTGVSQNPRHKITKRGQNVTFRCDPISEHNRLYWYRQTLGQGPEFLTYFQNEAQLEKSRLLSDRFSAERPKGSFSTLEIQRTEQGDSAMYLCASSFRDRADNEQFFGPGTRLTVL.

This clonotype turned up a few times. This chain joins TRBV18 and TRBJ2-2, with unresolved D. The V gene's germline CDR1 is KGHSH and CDR2 LQKENI. The germline V and J ends were trimmed by 2 bases and 2 bases, with 15 bases remaining between them. CDR3 length: 17 residues. CDR3: CASSPYARRFNTGELFF. In DNA, the CDR3 is TGTGCCAGCTCACCATACGCGCGGCGTTTTAACACCGGGGAGCTGTTTTTT.

The V gene is TRBV20-1, the J gene TRBJ2-5; D may be TRBD2 (6 bases). The CDR3 consists of 13 residues. From germline, CDR1 is DFQATT and CDR2 SNEGSKA (reference sequence). V lost 6 bases and J lost 6, with 17 bases in between. The CDR3 sequence: CSAPRDLGQTQYF. Here the CDR3 DNA reads TGCAGTGCCCCCCGGGACTTGGGGCAGACCCAGTACTTC.

This clonotype was recorded at least ten times. V usage is TRBV28 and J usage is TRBJ1-1, with D possibly matching TRBD1 (5 bases). The CDR3 runs 16 residues. V dropped 3 bases and J dropped 2 bases, with 16 bases sitting between them. Germline V gene sequence: CDR1 MDHEN, CDR2 SYDVKM. The CDR3 reads CASSFLGRQSNTEAFF. DNA of the CDR3: TGTGCCAGCAGTTTTTTAGGACGACAGAGCAACACTGAAGCTTTCTTT.

This clonotype was counted a few times. A clone one base away is much larger, so this may be a read error. The chain couples TRBV7-3 to TRBJ2-5; D unresolved. Per the germline V gene, CDR1 is SGHTA and CDR2 is FQGTGA. The CDR3 sequence is 14 residues long. V lost 5 bases to trimming and J lost 7 bases, with 17 bases between them. CDR3 nucleotide sequence: TGTGCCAGCAGCCCCTCGGCAGTCGTGAGGACCCAGTACTTC. Translated: CASSPSAVVRTQYF. The variable domain in full, with the rest retrieved from reference TRBV7-3 and TRBJ2-5, is GAGVSQTPSNKVTEKGKYVELRCDPISGHTALYWYRQSLGQGPEFLIYFQGTGAADDSGLPNDRFFAVRPEGSVSTLKIQRTERGDSAVYLCASSPSAVVRTQYFGPGTRLLVL.

The chain recombines TRBV7-9 with TRBJ2-3; 7 bases agree with TRBD2. The CDR3 is 15 amino acids. J lost 5 bases, V lost 1 base, and 6 bases had no gene match. The germline V gene has CDR1 SEHNR and CDR2 FQNEAQ (reference sequence). This chain's CDR3 is CASSLDTSVVDTQYF. The CDR3 DNA is TGTGCCAGCAGCTTAGATACTAGCGTGGTAGATACGCAGTATTTT.

This clonotype was observed at least ten times. The chain employs TRBV4-2 and TRBJ2-7; D is ambiguous. The V end lost 2 bases, the J end lost 2 bases, and 10 bases lay between the germline ends. Germline CDR1 and CDR2: LGHNA and YNFKEQ. The CDR3 consists of 14 residues. The CDR3 DNA sequence: TGTGCCAGCAGCCAAAATCCGTCCCCCTACGAGCAGTACTTC. It codes for CASSQNPSPYEQYF.

The chain has TRBV3-1 and TRBJ2-3; D not resolved. Germline CDR1 LGHDT, CDR2 YNNKEL (reference sequence). The ends were cut back, 0 bases at V and 7 bases at J, with 8 bases in the middle. This CDR3 has 13 residues. The DNA of the CDR3 is TGTGCCAGCAGCCAAGATCGGTGGAATACGCAGTATTTT. Its protein product is CASSQDRWNTQYF.

The rearrangement uses TRBV7-6 and TRBJ2-5; no firm D call. Germline assignment: CDR1 SGHVS and CDR2 FNYEAQ. Between the trimmed V and J ends, which lost 0 bases and 7 bases, there was a span of 9 bases. The CDR3 runs 13 residues. This chain's CDR3 is CASSLAASGTQYF. CDR3 in DNA: TGTGCCAGCAGCTTAGCGGCCTCGGGGACCCAGTACTTC.

This clonotype was seen only a few times. V usage is TRBV5-5 and J usage is TRBJ2-2; D possibly corresponds to TRBD1 (5 bases). Germline V gene lookup returns CDR1 SGHKS and CDR2 YYEKEE (reference sequence). The CDR3 has 16 amino acids. Deletions cut 3 bases from V and 3 bases from J, with 15 bases between. CDR3 protein: CASSSRQGRYTGELFF. The CDR3 DNA reads as TGTGCCAGCAGCTCGCGGCAGGGCCGGTACACCGGGGAGCTGTTTTTT.

The table lists this clonotype with many counts. The chain employs TRBV18 and TRBJ2-7; D ambiguous. Germline V CDR1 and CDR2: KGHSH, LQKENI. The germline V and J ends were trimmed by 2 bases and 2 bases, with 7 bases remaining between them. The CDR3 totals 13 residues. CDR3 residues: CASSPSLAYEQYF. DNA for the CDR3: TGTGCCAGCTCACCATCCCTAGCCTACGAGCAGTACTTC.

This clonotype was seen at least ten times. The V and J genes are TRBV11-2 and TRBJ1-5; D ambiguous. CDR1 SGHAT and CDR2 FQNNGV come from the germline V gene. CDR3 length equals 13 residues. With 5 bases removed from V and 5 bases from J, the gap between germline ends came to 10 bases. The CDR3 spells CASSPPGYQPQHF. In DNA, the CDR3 is TGTGCCAGCAGCCCGCCCGGATATCAGCCCCAGCATTTT.

This clonotype was counted many times. V and J are TRBV7-9 and TRBJ2-5; perhaps TRBD1 as D (6 bases). The CDR3 runs 16 residues. The ends were cut back, 3 bases at V and 3 bases at J, with 17 bases in the middle. CDR1 and CDR2 (germline): SEHNR, FQNEAQ (reference sequence). CDR3 amino acids: CASSFAGASPEETQYF. As DNA, the CDR3 is TGTGCCAGCAGCTTCGCAGGGGCCTCCCCCGAAGAGACCCAGTACTTC.

This clonotype was observed many times. The V gene is TRBV11-2, the J gene TRBJ2-3; maybe TRBD2 (5 bases). The germline V and J ends were trimmed by 5 bases and 6 bases, with 9 bases remaining between them. Germline assignment: CDR1 SGHAT and CDR2 FQNNGV. The length of the CDR3 is 12 residues. The CDR3: CASSATGDTQYF. The DNA of the CDR3 is TGTGCCAGCAGCGCAACGGGGGATACGCAGTATTTT. Using reference TRBV11-2 and TRBJ2-3 for the parts outside the CDR3, the full variable domain is EAGVAQSPRYKIIEKRQSVAFWCNPISGHATLYWYQQILGQGPKLLIQFQNNGVVDDSQLPKDRFSAERLKGVDSTLKIQPAKLEDSAVYLCASSATGDTQYFGPGTRLTVL.

This clonotype appeared many times. V and J are TRBV20-1 and TRBJ2-7, with D possibly matching TRBD1 (5 bases). The CDR3 has 12 amino acids. Germline CDR1 is DFQATT and CDR2 is SNEGSKA (reference sequence). V lost 3 bases to trimming and J lost 3 bases, with 9 bases between them. The CDR3 DNA reads TGCAGTGCTAGTATCCAGGGCTACGAGCAGTACTTC. Encoded protein: CSASIQGYEQYF.

This clonotype was recorded a few times. V usage is TRBV7-2 and J usage is TRBJ2-1, with D perhaps TRBD2 (6 bases). The CDR3 extends over 17 amino acids. V lost 4 bases to trimming and J lost 9 bases, with 25 bases between them. Germline V gene sequence: CDR1 SGHTA, CDR2 FQGNSA. This chain's CDR3 is CASSSPRLGTLIGEQFF. The CDR3 DNA is TGTGCCAGCAGCTCGCCCCGACTCGGGACTCTGATCGGTGAGCAGTTCTTC.

There are many counts of this clonotype. The chain uses TRBV9 and TRBJ1-2, with 12 bases lining up with TRBD1. The CDR3 loop spans 16 amino acids. V was clipped by 4 bases and J by 4 bases; unmatched bases: 8. Germline CDR1 and CDR2: SGDLS and YYNGEE. CDR3 DNA sequence: TGTGCCAGCAGCTCGCCTGGGACAGGGGGCCTCTATGGCTACACCTTC. Amino acids: CASSSPGTGGLYGYTF.

This clonotype has ten or more counts. This chain links TRBV28 with TRBJ2-3; tentative D call: TRBD2 (6 bases). CDR1 MDHEN and CDR2 SYDVKM come from the germline V gene. V lost 2 bases and J 1 base, leaving 10 bases between the germline ends. CDR3 length: 15 residues. The DNA of the CDR3 is TGTGCCAGCAGTTTACCCGGGGAGGGCACAGATACGCAGTATTTT. As protein: CASSLPGEGTDTQYF.

At least ten counts were recorded for this clonotype. The chain uses TRBV6-1 and TRBJ1-5; 7 positions agree with TRBD1. V shed 2 bases and J 2 bases; nucleotides not matched to a gene: 3. CDR3 size: 15 residues. Per the germline V gene, CDR1 is MNHNS and CDR2 is SASEGT. The CDR3 sequence: CASSENDRGNQPQHF. CDR3 bases: TGTGCCAGCAGTGAAAATGACAGGGGCAATCAGCCCCAGCATTTT.

Many counts were recorded for this clonotype. V gene TRBV7-8 combines with J gene TRBJ2-1; no clear D gene. This CDR3 is built from 13 residues. The germline V gene has CDR1 SGHVS and CDR2 FQNEAQ. Trimming cost V 5 bases and J 8 bases, with 13 bases left between them. CDR3 coding DNA: TGTGCCAGCAGCCTCCCCTCAGCCGATGAGCAGTTCTTC. Protein sequence: CASSLPSADEQFF.

This clonotype was recorded at least ten times. V usage is TRBV7-7 and J usage is TRBJ2-3; 8 bases are a match to TRBD1. The CDR3 sequence is 14 residues long. The V gene's germline CDR1 is SSHAT and CDR2 FNYEAQ (reference sequence). The V segment lost 6 bases and the J segment 3 bases; nucleotides outside the gene matches: 5. In DNA form, the CDR3 reads TGTGCCAGCAGTCGGGACAGGTGGACAGATACGCAGTATTTT. It is translated as CASSRDRWTDTQYF.

V gene TRBV28 combines with J gene TRBJ2-3; a weak D match, TRBD1 (5 bases). CDR3 length: 16 residues. V dropped 4 bases and J dropped 0 bases, with 14 bases sitting between them. Germline loops: CDR1 MDHEN, CDR2 SYDVKM. The CDR3, as DNA: TGTGCCAGCAGTTCCTCAGCAGGGTCTAGCACAGATACGCAGTATTTT. Translated, it gives CASSSSAGSSTDTQYF. The variable domain in full, completed from reference TRBV28 and TRBJ2-3, reads DVKVTQSSRYLVKRTGEKVFLECVQDMDHENMFWYRQDPGLGLRLIYFSYDVKMKEKGDIPEGYSVSREKKERFSLILESASTNQTSMYLCASSSSAGSSTDTQYFGPGTRLTVL.

As concerns this clonotype: This could be a read error, since a much larger clone is one nucleotide away. V gene TRBV7-9 combines with J gene TRBJ1-6; D call uncertain. Germline V gene lookup returns CDR1 SEHNR and CDR2 FQNEAQ (reference sequence). The CDR3 extends over 18 amino acids. This CDR3 is CASSLGDGLSSYNSHLHF. CDR3 sequence (DNA): TGTGCCAGCAGCTTAGGTGACGGCCTGAGCTCCTATAATTCACACCTCCACTTT.

A word on this clonotype: The junction departs from germline at one end; a sequencing error may be responsible. J is TRBJ2-3 and V is TRBV20-1, with 9 bases fitting TRBD2. CDR1 is DFQATT and CDR2 is SNEGSKA in the germline V gene (reference sequence). The CDR3 consists of 16 residues. The CDR3 DNA follows: TGCAGTGTTAGAGTCATAGCGGGAGCTAGCACAGATACGCAGTATTTT. Translation gives CSVRVIAGASTDTQYF.

Ten or more counts support this clonotype. The CDR3 loop reads CASSNELGRGPTQYF. The CDR3 DNA follows: TGCGCCAGCAGCAACGAACTGGGGAGGGGACCGACCCAGTACTTC. The chain has TRBV5-1 and TRBJ2-5; 7 bases are shared with TRBD2. V shed 4 bases and J 7 bases; nucleotides not matched to a gene: 13. The CDR3 length is 15 residues. The germline V gene encodes CDR1 SGHRS and CDR2 YFSETQ.